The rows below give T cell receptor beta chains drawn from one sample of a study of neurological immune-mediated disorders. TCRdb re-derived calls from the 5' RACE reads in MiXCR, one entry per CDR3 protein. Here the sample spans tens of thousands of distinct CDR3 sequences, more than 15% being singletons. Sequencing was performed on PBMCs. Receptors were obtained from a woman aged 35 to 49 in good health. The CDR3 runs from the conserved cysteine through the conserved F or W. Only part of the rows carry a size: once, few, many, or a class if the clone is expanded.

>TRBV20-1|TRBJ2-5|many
CSAFLLAGGPESETQYF
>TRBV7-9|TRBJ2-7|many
CASSFGTGALEQYF
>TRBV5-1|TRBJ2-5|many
CASSFIGGGETQYF
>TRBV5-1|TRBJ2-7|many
CASSLALTSHEQYF
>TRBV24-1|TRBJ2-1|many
CATSATGGPRRGQFF
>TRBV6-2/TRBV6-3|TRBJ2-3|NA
CASGSIGPDSLHTQYF
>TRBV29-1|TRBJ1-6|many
CSVAKDRNSPLHF
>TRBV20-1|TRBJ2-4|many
CSARPGAVGNIQYF
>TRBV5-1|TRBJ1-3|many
CASSHPPPGLWDGNTIYF
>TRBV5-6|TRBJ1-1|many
CASSFPTGANTEAFF
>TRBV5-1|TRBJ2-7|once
CASRLSSSYEQYF
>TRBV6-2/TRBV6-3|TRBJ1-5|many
CASSYRPGNSNQPQHF
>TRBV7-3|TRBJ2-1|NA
CASSLTPSTGGLGEQFF
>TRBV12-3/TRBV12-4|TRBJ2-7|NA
CASTSGGSSYEQYF
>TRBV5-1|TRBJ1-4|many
CASSLGQKRNEKLFF
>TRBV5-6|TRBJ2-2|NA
CASSLTGRPNSGELFF
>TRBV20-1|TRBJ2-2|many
CSASRTANTGELFF
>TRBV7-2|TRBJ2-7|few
CASSLELAGTYEQYF
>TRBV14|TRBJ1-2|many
CASSQDYGTYGYTF
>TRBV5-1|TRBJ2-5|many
CASSSEGTSVETQYF
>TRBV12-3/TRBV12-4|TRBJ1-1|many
CASSFRQQNTEAFF
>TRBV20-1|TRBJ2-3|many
CSAEVVLTDTQYF
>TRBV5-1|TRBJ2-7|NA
CASSFPPTGNSYEQYF
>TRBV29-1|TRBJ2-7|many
CSVEDGSGGPVGYEQYF
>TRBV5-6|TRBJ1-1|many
CASSLLTGGEAFF
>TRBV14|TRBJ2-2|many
CASSRAPRGIGELFF
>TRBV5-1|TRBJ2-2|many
CASRTGDGELFF
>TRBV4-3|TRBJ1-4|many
CASSQDPGGGEKLFF